This T cell receptor beta chain appears in the sequencing data of a study of beta chain features in type 1 diabetes. In germline, CDR1 is SGHRS, CDR2 YFSETQ. This CDR3 comprises 14 residues. The V and J ends lost 0 bases and 3 bases respectively, with 7 bases between them. The whole isolated RNA underwent reverse transcription, so sequencing captured expressed TCRB transcripts. The data were produced by immunoSEQ multiplex PCR, yet TCRdb's version contains in-frame clones alone and is incomplete. The repertoire consists of 600,000 to 650,000 clones, with roughly 15% occurring once and the leading ten covering about 0.097%. Points on this clone: This specimen includes other DNA sequences encoding the same CDR3.

This rearrangement joins TRBV5-1 to TRBJ1-3; weak D call: TRBD1 (5 bases). The sequenced sample was naive CD4+ T cells from blood. The TCR sequence derives from a man between 18 and 35 years old in good health. The CDR3 DNA sequence: TGCGCCAGCAGCTTGGCAGGGCGTGGAAACACCATATATTTT. It encodes CASSLAGRGNTIYF.